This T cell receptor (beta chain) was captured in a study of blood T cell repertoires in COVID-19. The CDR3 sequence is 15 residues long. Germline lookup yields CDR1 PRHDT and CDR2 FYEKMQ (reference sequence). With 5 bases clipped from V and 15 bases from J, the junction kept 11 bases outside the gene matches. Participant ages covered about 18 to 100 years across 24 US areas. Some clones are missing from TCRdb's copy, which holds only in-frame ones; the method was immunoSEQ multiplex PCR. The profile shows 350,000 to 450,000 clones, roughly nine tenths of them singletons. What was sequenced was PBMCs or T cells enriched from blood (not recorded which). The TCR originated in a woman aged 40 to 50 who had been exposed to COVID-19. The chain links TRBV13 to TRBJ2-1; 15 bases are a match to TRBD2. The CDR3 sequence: CASSPWTSGGARMFF. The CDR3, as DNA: TGTGCCAGCAGCCCCTGGACTAGCGGGGGGGCCAGGATGTTCTTC. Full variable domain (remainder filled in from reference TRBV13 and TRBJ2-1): AAGVIQSPRHLIKEKRETATLKCYPIPRHDTVYWYQQGPGQDPQFLISFYEKMQSDKGSIPDRFSAQQFSDYHSELNMSSLELGDSALYFCASSPWTSGGARMFFGPGTRLTVL.